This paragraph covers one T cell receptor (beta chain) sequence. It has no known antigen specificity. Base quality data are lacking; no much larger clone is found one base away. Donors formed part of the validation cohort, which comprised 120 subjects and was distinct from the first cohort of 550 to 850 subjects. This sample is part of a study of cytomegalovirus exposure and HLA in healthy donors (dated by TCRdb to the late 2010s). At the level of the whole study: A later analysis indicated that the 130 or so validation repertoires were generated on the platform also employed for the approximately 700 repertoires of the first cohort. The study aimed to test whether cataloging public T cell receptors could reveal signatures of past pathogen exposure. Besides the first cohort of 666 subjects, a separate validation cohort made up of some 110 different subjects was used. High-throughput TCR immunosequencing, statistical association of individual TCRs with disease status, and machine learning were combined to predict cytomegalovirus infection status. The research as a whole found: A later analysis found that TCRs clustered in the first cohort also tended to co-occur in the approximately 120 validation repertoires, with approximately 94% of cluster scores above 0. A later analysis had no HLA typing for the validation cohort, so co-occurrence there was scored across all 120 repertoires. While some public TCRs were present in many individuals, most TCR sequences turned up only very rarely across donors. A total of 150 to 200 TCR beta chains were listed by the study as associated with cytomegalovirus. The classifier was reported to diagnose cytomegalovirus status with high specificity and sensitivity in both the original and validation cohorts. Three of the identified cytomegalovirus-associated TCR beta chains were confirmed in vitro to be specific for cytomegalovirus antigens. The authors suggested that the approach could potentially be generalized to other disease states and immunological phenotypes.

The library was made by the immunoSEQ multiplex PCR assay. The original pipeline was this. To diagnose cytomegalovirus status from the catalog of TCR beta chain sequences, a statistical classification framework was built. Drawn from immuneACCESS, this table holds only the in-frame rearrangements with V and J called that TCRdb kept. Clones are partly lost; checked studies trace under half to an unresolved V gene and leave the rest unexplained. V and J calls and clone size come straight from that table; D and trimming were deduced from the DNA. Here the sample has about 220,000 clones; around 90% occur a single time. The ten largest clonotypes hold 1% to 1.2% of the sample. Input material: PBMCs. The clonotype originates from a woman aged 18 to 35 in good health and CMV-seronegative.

The CDR3 here reads CASSSPAGRRTSAYEQYF. The nucleotide sequence is TGTGCCAGCAGTTCACCTGCGGGACGCCGGACGTCCGCGTACGAGCAGTACTTC. This receptor chain uses TRBV28 and TRBJ2-7; the D gene is perhaps TRBD2, on 6 matching bases. Reading from cysteine to phenylalanine, the CDR3 counts 18 amino acids. Of the read, only the CDR3 DNA is kept; its 54 bases are in frame from base 1. Reading the germline V gene gives CDR1 MDHEN and CDR2 SYDVKM. The V end loses 4 bases and the J end loses 4 bases, and a stretch of 26 bases separates them.